Listed here are 6 T cell receptor beta chains from one sample, sequenced in a study of blood T cell repertoires in COVID-19. Some clones are missing from TCRdb's copy, which holds only in-frame ones; the method was immunoSEQ multiplex PCR. The repertoire has hundreds of thousands of clones, more than 75% of them found once; the top ten carry about 2.1%. Material: peripheral blood. Receptor source: a woman aged 60-75 years with COVID-19, enrolled during active disease.

As concerns this clone: Other DNA sequences in this specimen translate into the identical CDR3. V is TRBV3-1 (or the pseudogene TRBV3-2) and J is TRBJ2-3, with 12 bases matching TRBD2. J lost 1 base, V lost 4 bases, and 3 bases had no gene match. The CDR3 is 16 residues long. Germline V CDR1 and CDR2: LGHDT, YNNKEL (reference sequence). CDR3 region: CASSPRTSGGTDTQYF. The CDR3 region has the DNA TGTGCCAGCAGCCCGAGGACTAGCGGGGGCACAGATACGCAGTATTTT.

The chain combines TRBV9 with TRBJ2-2, with 9 bases matching TRBD2. The CDR3 is 14 amino acids. Trimming at V came to 4 bases and at J to 6 bases, leaving 4 bases not matched to a gene. Germline-derived CDR1 and CDR2 are SGDLS and YYNGEE. CDR3 residues: CASSPRTSAGELFF. DNA of the CDR3: TGTGCCAGCAGCCCCCGGACTAGCGCCGGGGAGCTGTTTTTT.

The gene calls are TRBV15 and TRBJ1-3; 7 nucleotides align to TRBD1. V shed 1 base and J 8 bases; nucleotides not matched to a gene: 5. This CDR3 spans 14 amino acids. Germline V gene lookup returns CDR1 LNHNV and CDR2 YYDKDF (reference sequence). The CDR3 coding sequence is TGTGCCACCAGCAGAGGGAGGGGGCCGGACACCATATATTTT. Its protein is CATSRGRGPDTIYF.

There are a few counts of this clone. The V and J genes are TRBV7-2 and TRBJ1-5; TRBD1 matches 11 bases. With V trimmed by 4 bases and J by 7 bases, 3 bases remained unmatched. The CDR3 is 14 residues long. CDR1 and CDR2 from the germline V gene are SGHTA and FQGNSA. The CDR3, as DNA: TGTGCCAGCAGCTCGGGACAGGGGGAACAGCCCCAGCATTTT. Amino acid sequence: CASSSGQGEQPQHF.

The chain has TRBV24-1 and TRBJ2-5; TRBD2 matches 7 bases. The CDR3 length is 17 residues. CDR1 is KGHDR, CDR2 SFDVKD, per germline. V dropped 4 bases and J dropped 5; count of bases not matched to a gene: 15. CDR3 sequence: CATSDSMDQPGGETQYF. CDR3 sequence (DNA): TGTGCCACCAGTGACAGTATGGACCAACCGGGAGGCGAGACCCAGTACTTC.

The chain carries TRBV11-3 and TRBJ2-3; 7 nucleotides match TRBD2. This CDR3 contains 16 residues. Germline V gene sequence: CDR1 SGHNT, CDR2 YENEEA. After removal of 5 bases from V and 0 bases from J, the junction contained 8 bases not matched to a gene. The CDR3 DNA follows: TGTGCCAGCAGCCGCGCCGCGGGAGTCAGCACAGATACGCAGTATTTT. It is translated as CASSRAAGVSTDTQYF.